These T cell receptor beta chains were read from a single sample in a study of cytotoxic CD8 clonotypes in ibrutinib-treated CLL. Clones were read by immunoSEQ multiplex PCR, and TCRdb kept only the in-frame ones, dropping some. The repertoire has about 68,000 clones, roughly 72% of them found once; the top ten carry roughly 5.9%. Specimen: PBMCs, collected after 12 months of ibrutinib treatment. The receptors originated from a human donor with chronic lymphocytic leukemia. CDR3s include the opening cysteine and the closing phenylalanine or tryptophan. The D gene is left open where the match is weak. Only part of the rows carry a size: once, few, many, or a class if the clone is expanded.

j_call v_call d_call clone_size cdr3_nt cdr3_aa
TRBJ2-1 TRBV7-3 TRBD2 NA TGTGCCAGCAGCAAACTAGCGGCCTCCTACAATGAGCAGTTCTTC CASSKLAASYNEQFF
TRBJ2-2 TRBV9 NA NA TGTGCCAGCAGCCCATTACACGACACCGGGGAGCTGTTTTTT CASSPLHDTGELFF
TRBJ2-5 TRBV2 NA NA TGTGCCAGCAGTCCTGACAGGAAAGAGACCCAGTACTTC CASSPDRKETQYF
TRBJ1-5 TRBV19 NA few TGTGCCAGTAGCCCGGGCCCCCGGCCGGGCAATCAGCCCCAGCATTTT CASSPGPRPGNQPQHF
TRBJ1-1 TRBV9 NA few TGTGCCAGCAGCTCAGTTTTTCCCAACACTGAAGCTTTCTTT CASSSVFPNTEAFF
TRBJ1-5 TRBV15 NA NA TGTGCCACCAGCAGAGATCATGTAGTAGGCAGGGCCCCACTCAATCAGCCCCAGCATTTT CATSRDHVVGRAPLNQPQHF
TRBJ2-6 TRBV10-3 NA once TGTGCCATCAGTGAGTCGATCGGGGTGTCTGGGGCCAACGTCCTGACTTTC CAISESIGVSGANVLTF
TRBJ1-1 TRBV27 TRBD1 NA TGTGCCAGCAGCCTACAGGGGGCGCTTTGGAGCACTGAAGCTTTCTTT CASSLQGALWSTEAFF
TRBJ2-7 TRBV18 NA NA TGTGCCAGCTCACCAAACAGGGCGAACTACGAGCAGTACTTC CASSPNRANYEQYF
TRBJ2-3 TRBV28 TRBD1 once TGTGCCAGCACCTGGGGACAGCTTGGGGCAGATACGCAGTATTTT CASTWGQLGADTQYF
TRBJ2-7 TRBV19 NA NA TGTGCCAGTAGTATCCATCGAACAGGTAACGAGCAGTACTTC CASSIHRTGNEQYF
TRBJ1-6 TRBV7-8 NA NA TGTGCCAGCAGCCAATCCGACAAGAATTTACCCCTCCACTTT CASSQSDKNLPLHF
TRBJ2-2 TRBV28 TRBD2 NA TGTGCCAGCAGCATCCCGACTAGCGGGGGGGCGCGGAACACCGGGGAGCTGTTTTTT CASSIPTSGGARNTGELFF
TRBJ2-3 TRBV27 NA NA TGTGCCAGCAGTTCCCCCGGAGTACCTATTAGCACAGATACGCAGTATTTT CASSSPGVPISTDTQYF
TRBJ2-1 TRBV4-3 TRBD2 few TGCGCCAGCAGCCGCCGAAGCGGGGGGCCGTACAATGAGCAGTTCTTC CASSRRSGGPYNEQFF
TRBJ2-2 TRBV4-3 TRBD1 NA TGCGCCAGCAGCCAAGATCGGCGGACAGGGGGCAGGGCCGGGGAGCTGTTTTTT CASSQDRRTGGRAGELFF
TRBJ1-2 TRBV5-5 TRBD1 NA TGTGCCAGCAGCACACGGGAGGGGGCATATGGCTACACCTTC CASSTREGAYGYTF
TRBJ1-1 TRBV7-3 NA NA TGTGCCAGCAGCCCCGGCAGGGCGTGGGGGACTGAAGCTTTCTTT CASSPGRAWGTEAFF
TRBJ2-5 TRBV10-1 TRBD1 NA TGCGCCAGCAGTGAGGCCGGGACAGGGGAGACCCAGTACTTC CASSEAGTGETQYF
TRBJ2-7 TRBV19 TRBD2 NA TGTGCCAGTAGTCTAACGGGACTAGCTGAAGAGCAGTACTTC CASSLTGLAEEQYF
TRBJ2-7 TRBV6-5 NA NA TGTGCCAGCAGTGGTACTTTCTCCTACGAGCAGTACTTC CASSGTFSYEQYF
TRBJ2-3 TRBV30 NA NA TGTGCCTGGAGCGACACAGATACGCAGTATTTT CAWSDTDTQYF
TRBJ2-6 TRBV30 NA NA TGTGCCTGTCCCGGGGGGCCTGGGGCCAACGTCCTGACTTTC CACPGGPGANVLTF
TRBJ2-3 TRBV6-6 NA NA TGTGCCAGCAGTGTTGTTCGAGTAACTAGCACAGATACGCAGTATTTT CASSVVRVTSTDTQYF
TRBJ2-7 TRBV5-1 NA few TGCGCCAGCAGCCCTCCGGGGCCTTACGAGCAGTACTTC CASSPPGPYEQYF
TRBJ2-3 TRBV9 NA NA TGTGCCAGCAGCGTAGTGCAAGATACGCAGTATTTT CASSVVQDTQYF
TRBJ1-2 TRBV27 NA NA TGTGCCAGCAGTCTCAGACAGGAGCGGTATGGCTACACCTTC CASSLRQERYGYTF
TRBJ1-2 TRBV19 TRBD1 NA TGTGCCAGTAGTGGAAAGGGACAGGGACGCCGCACCTTC CASSGKGQGRRTF
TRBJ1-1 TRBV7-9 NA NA TGTGCCAGCAGCACCCAGGGTCCCAACACTGAAGCTTTCTTT CASSTQGPNTEAFF
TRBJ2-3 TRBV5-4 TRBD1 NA TGTGCCAGCAGCGCCAAACAGGGGGTCCCAGATACGCAGTATTTT CASSAKQGVPDTQYF
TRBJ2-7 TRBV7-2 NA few TGTGCCAGCAGCTTAGGATCACCAGCTCTCTCCTACGAGCAGTACTTC CASSLGSPALSYEQYF
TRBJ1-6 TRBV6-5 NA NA TGTGCCAGCAGTGCCCGGCAGCCCTATAATTCACCCCTCCACTTT CASSARQPYNSPLHF
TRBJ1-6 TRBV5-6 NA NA TGTGCCAGCAGCACCCGCTTGAGCTCCTATAATTCACCCCTCCACTTT CASSTRLSSYNSPLHF
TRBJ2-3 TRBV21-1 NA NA TGTGCCAGCAGCAAAGTGGCGGGGGTCCCACCGGATACGCAGTATTTT CASSKVAGVPPDTQYF
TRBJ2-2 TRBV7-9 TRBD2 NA TGTGCCAGCAGCTCTATTAGACTAGCAACCGGGGAGCTGTTTTTT CASSSIRLATGELFF
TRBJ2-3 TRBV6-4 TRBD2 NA TGTGCCAGCAGTGTCCTAGCGGGTAGCACAGATACGCAGTATTTT CASSVLAGSTDTQYF
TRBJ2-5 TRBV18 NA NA TGTGCCAGCTCACTCCTAGACGTACAAGAGACCCAGTACTTC CASSLLDVQETQYF
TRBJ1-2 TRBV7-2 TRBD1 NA TGTGCCAGCAGCTCAAGGGGACTGACAGGGGGCCTAAGTGGCTACACCTTC CASSSRGLTGGLSGYTF
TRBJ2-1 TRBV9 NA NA TGTGCCAGCAGCGTAGAGGTAGCGGTCAATGAGCAGTTCTTC CASSVEVAVNEQFF
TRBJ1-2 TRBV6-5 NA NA TGTGCCAGCAACCGGGGAGTAGGGCGGGGCTACACCTTC CASNRGVGRGYTF
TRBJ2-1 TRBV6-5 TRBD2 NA TGTGCCAGCAGATACGCGGGGGGGCCTATCTATGAGCAGTTCTTC CASRYAGGPIYEQFF
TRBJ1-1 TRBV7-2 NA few TGTGCCAGCAGCCCCCAGGCAGTGCTAAACACTGAAGCTTTCTTT CASSPQAVLNTEAFF
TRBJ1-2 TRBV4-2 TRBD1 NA TGTGCCAGCAGCCAAGATCTTAATTTTGGACAGGGGTTCCACTACACCTTC CASSQDLNFGQGFHYTF
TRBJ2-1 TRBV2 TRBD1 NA TGTGCCAGCAGTGACAGTTTATTTACCGGGACAGGGCGTTACAATGAGCAGTTCTTC CASSDSLFTGTGRYNEQFF
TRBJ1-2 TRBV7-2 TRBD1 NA TGTGCCAGCAGACTACAGGGGGCGCAGGATGGCTACACCTTC CASRLQGAQDGYTF